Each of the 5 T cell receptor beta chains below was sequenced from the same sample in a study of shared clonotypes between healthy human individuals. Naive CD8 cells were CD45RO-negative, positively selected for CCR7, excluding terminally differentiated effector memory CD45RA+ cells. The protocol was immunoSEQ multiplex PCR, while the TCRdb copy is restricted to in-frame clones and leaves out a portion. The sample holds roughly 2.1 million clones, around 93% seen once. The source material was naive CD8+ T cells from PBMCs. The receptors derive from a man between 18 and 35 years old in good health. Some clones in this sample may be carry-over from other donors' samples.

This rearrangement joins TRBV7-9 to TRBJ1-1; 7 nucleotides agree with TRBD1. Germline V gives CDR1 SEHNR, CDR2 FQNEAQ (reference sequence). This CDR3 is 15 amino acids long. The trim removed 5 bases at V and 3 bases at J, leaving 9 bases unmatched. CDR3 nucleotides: TGTGCCAGCAGCCTACAGGGGTGGTCGCACACTGAAGCTTTCTTT. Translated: CASSLQGWSHTEAFF.

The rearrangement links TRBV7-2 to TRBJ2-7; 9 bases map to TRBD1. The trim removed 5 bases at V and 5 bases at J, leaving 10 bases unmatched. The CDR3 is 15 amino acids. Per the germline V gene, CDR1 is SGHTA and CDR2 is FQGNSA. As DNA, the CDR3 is TGTGCCAGCAGCCAGTCCGGGACAGGGTTCCACGAGCAGTACTTC. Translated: CASSQSGTGFHEQYF. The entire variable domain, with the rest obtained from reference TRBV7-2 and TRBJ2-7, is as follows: GAGVSQSPSNKVTEKGKDVELRCDPISGHTALYWYRQSLGQGLEFLIYFQGNSAPDKSGLPSDRFSAERTGGSVSTLTIQRTQQEDSAVYLCASSQSGTGFHEQYFGPGTRLTVT.

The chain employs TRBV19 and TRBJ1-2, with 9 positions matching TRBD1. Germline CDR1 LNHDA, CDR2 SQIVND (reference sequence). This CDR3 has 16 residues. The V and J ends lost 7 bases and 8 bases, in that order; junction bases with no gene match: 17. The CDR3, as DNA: TGTGCCAGTACCACCTCCCTCCAGGGACAGGGACGCGGCTACACCTTC. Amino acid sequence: CASTTSLQGQGRGYTF.

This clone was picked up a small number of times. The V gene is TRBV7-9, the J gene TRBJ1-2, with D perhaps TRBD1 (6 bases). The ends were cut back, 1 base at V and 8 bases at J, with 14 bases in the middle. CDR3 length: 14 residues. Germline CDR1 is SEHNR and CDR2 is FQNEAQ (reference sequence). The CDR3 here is CASSLGDTVWGYTF. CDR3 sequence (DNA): TGTGCCAGCAGCTTAGGGGACACGGTGTGGGGCTACACCTTC. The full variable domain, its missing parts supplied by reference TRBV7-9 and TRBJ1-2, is DTGVSQNPRHKITKRGQNVTFRCDPISEHNRLYWYRQTLGQGPEFLTYFQNEAQLEKSRLLSDRFSAERPKGSFSTLEIQRTEQGDSAMYLCASSLGDTVWGYTFGSGTRLTVV.

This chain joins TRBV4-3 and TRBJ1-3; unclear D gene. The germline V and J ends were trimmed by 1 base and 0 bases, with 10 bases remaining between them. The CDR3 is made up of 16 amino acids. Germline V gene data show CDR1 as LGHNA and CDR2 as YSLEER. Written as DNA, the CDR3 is TGCGCCAGCAGCCAAGGACAAGCAAGCTCTGGAAACACCATATATTTT. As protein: CASSQGQASSGNTIYF.